This entry lists 27 T cell receptor beta chains sequenced from one sample in a study of blood T cell repertoires in COVID-19. Clones were read by immunoSEQ multiplex PCR, and TCRdb kept only the in-frame ones, dropping some. This sample has about 150,000 clones; about 73% occur once, and the top ten carry roughly 1.5%. Sequenced material: peripheral blood. These receptors were obtained from a man aged 80 or over with acute or convalescent COVID-19.

The chain couples TRBV6-6 to TRBJ2-7; TRBD1 matches at 8 bases. V dropped 0 bases and J dropped 5; count of bases not matched to a gene: 6. In germline, CDR1 is MNHNY, CDR2 SVGAGI (reference sequence). The CDR3 totals 15 residues. CDR3 nucleotides: TGTGCCAGCAGTTACTCGCTGACAGGGGCCCACGAGCAGTACGTC. Translation: CASSYSLTGAHEQYV.

The chain uses TRBV5-1 and TRBJ1-1, with D perhaps TRBD1 (5 bases). Trimming removed 4 bases from V and 0 bases from J, with 19 bases in between. The CDR3 covers 17 residues. Germline lookup yields CDR1 SGHRS and CDR2 YFSETQ. CDR3 coding DNA: TGCGCCAGCAGCCGGGGGTCCGAACAGGTCATGAACACTGAAGCTTTCTTT. Translation gives CASSRGSEQVMNTEAFF.

The chain is built from TRBV19 and TRBJ1-5; 8 bases are shared with TRBD1. Trimming took 3 bases from V and 4 from J; bases not matched to a gene: 11. CDR1 is LNHDA, CDR2 SQIVND, per germline (reference sequence). The CDR3 has 17 amino acids. In DNA, the CDR3 is TGTGCCAGTAGTATTCTCGGCAGGGGGCGCGGTAATCAGCCCCAGCATTTT. The encoded protein is CASSILGRGRGNQPQHF. The full variable domain, in which reference TRBV19 and TRBJ1-5 provide the parts outside the CDR3, is DGGITQSPKYLFRKEGQNVTLSCEQNLNHDAMYWYRQDPGQGLRLIYYSQIVNDFQKGDIAEGYSVSREKKESFPLTVTSAQKNPTAFYLCASSILGRGRGNQPQHFGDGTRLSIL.

V usage is TRBV6-5 and J usage is TRBJ1-2; TRBD1 matches at 7 bases. The CDR3 has 12 residues. The germline V gene encodes CDR1 MNHEY and CDR2 SVGAGI. With V trimmed by 5 bases and J by 4 bases, 1 base remained unmatched. Here the CDR3 DNA reads TGTGCCAGCAGTAGACAGGGCTATGGCTACACCTTC. It encodes CASSRQGYGYTF.

This clone was seen a few times. The chain couples TRBV29-1 to TRBJ1-2; D unresolved. Germline V gives CDR1 SQVTM, CDR2 ANQGSEA. The CDR3 is 11 amino acids. Trimming shortened V by 4 bases and J by 2 bases, and 5 bases separated the two germline ends. CDR3 loop: CSVGQNYGYTF. CDR3 nucleotides: TGCAGCGTTGGGCAAAACTATGGCTACACCTTC.

The chain is built from TRBV7-6 and TRBJ1-1; possible D gene TRBD1, 6 bases. The CDR3 sequence is 15 residues long. Germline CDR1 reads SGHVS; CDR2 reads FNYEAQ. Trimming cost V 2 bases and J 1 base, with 11 bases left between them. The CDR3 here is CASSLSPGENTEAFF. CDR3 DNA sequence: TGTGCCAGCAGCTTATCACCAGGGGAGAACACTGAAGCTTTCTTT. The full variable domain, its missing parts supplied by reference TRBV7-6 and TRBJ1-1, is GAGVSQSPRYKVTKRGQDVALRCDPISGHVSLYWYRQALGQGPEFLTYFNYEAQQDKSGLPNDRFSAERPEGSISTLTIQRTEQRDSAMYRCASSLSPGENTEAFFGQGTRLTVV.

This chain links TRBV10-3 with TRBJ2-5, with a possible D match to TRBD2 (5 bases). V dropped 3 bases and J dropped 7 bases, with 12 bases sitting between them. The CDR3 covers 13 residues. Germline-derived CDR1 and CDR2 are ENHRY and SYGVKD. Here the CDR3 DNA reads TGTGCCATCAGTGACGGACGAGAGGGGACCCAGTACTTC. It specifies CAISDGREGTQYF.

The chain joins TRBV29-1 to TRBJ2-2; 15 bases map to TRBD2. Per germline, CDR1 SQVTM and CDR2 ANQGSEA. The V gene end was trimmed by 6 bases and the J gene end by 1 base; junction bases not matched to a gene: 9. This CDR3 contains 18 residues. Here the CDR3 reads CSVYGLAGGPRNTGELFF. The CDR3 DNA reads as TGCAGCGTGTACGGACTAGCGGGGGGGCCCCGGAACACCGGGGAGCTGTTTTTT.

This clone was counted once. The genes are TRBV6-2 or TRBV6-3 and TRBJ2-3; TRBD1 matches 9 bases. The CDR3 has 16 residues. The J segment lost 0 bases and the V segment lost 5 bases, leaving 6 bases of the junction unmatched. Germline CDR1 reads MNHEY; CDR2 reads SVGEGT. The CDR3 sequence: CASSSKDRGSTDTQYF. The CDR3, as DNA: TGTGCCAGCAGTAGTAAGGACAGGGGCAGCACAGATACGCAGTATTTT.

Concerning this clone itself: Other DNA sequences within the sample encode an identical CDR3. The chain recombines TRBV7-2 with TRBJ2-7; perhaps TRBD1 as D (6 bases). The V and J ends lost 1 base and 0 bases respectively, with 7 bases between them. Germline V gene lookup returns CDR1 SGHTA and CDR2 FQGNSA. The CDR3 spans 14 residues. CDR3 sequence: CASSLVQGSYEQYF. CDR3 bases: TGTGCCAGCAGCTTAGTACAGGGCTCCTACGAGCAGTACTTC. Variable domain in full (rest from reference TRBV7-2 and TRBJ2-7): GAGVSQSPSNKVTEKGKDVELRCDPISGHTALYWYRQSLGQGLEFLIYFQGNSAPDKSGLPSDRFSAERTGGSVSTLTIQRTQQEDSAVYLCASSLVQGSYEQYFGPGTRLTVT.

The chain employs TRBV5-1 and TRBJ2-5; possible D gene TRBD1, 6 bases. Trimming cost V 1 base and J 1 base, with 14 bases left between them. This CDR3 spans 16 amino acids. CDR1 SGHRS and CDR2 YFSETQ come from the germline V gene. As DNA, the CDR3 is TGCGCCAGCAGCTTGAGTCCAGGGGTGGCCCAAGAGACCCAGTACTTC. It yields the protein CASSLSPGVAQETQYF.

V gene TRBV28 combines with J gene TRBJ2-7; D may be TRBD1 (6 bases). Trimming took 5 bases from V and 9 from J, leaving 14 bases between them. The length of the CDR3 is 12 residues. Germline assignment: CDR1 MDHEN and CDR2 SYDVKM. The CDR3 loop is CASSQQGTGQYV. CDR3 bases: TGTGCCAGCAGTCAACAGGGTACCGGGCAGTACGTC.

The V call is TRBV6-5, the J call TRBJ2-3, with D possibly matching TRBD1 (5 bases). The CDR3 covers 13 residues. From germline, CDR1 is MNHEY and CDR2 SVGAGI. Trimming stripped 2 bases from V and 4 bases from J, with 7 bases between. The CDR3: CASSYVGADTQYF. The CDR3 DNA reads TGTGCCAGCAGTTACGTAGGGGCAGATACGCAGTATTTT.

J is TRBJ2-3 and V is TRBV7-6; 7 positions agree with TRBD1. V lost 7 bases to trimming and J lost 3 bases; unmatched junction nucleotides: 10. The CDR3 is 15 amino acids. Per the germline V gene, CDR1 is SGHVS and CDR2 is FNYEAQ. CDR3 sequence: CASNQGGVGTDTQYF. CDR3 DNA: TGTGCCAGCAACCAAGGGGGCGTGGGGACAGATACGCAGTATTTT.

V usage is TRBV7-9 and J usage is TRBJ2-4; no reliable D call. Between the trimmed V and J ends, which lost 1 base and 5 bases, there was a span of 12 bases. In germline, CDR1 is SEHNR, CDR2 FQNEAQ (reference sequence). This CDR3 is 15 amino acids long. In nucleotides, the CDR3 is TGTGCCAGCAGCTTAGGTTTTTCCACTCAAAACATTCAGTACTTC. It is translated as CASSLGFSTQNIQYF.

The rearrangement joins TRBV2 to TRBJ2-7; 11 positions agree with TRBD1. The CDR3 sequence is 16 residues long. V lost 9 bases, J lost 3 bases, and 13 bases stayed unmatched. The V gene's germline CDR1 is SNHLY and CDR2 FYNNEI. The chain's CDR3 is CASGTGGFLYNYEQYF. Written as DNA, the CDR3 is TGTGCCAGTGGGACAGGGGGTTTCCTTTACAACTACGAGCAGTACTTC.

The chain links TRBV5-1 to TRBJ2-5, with 10 bases identical to TRBD2. V gave up 3 bases and J gave up 4 bases; unmatched junction bases: 6. Germline values: CDR1 SGHRS, CDR2 YFSETQ. The CDR3 covers 15 residues. The DNA of the CDR3 is TGCGCCAGCAGCTCAGCGGGGGGGCGGATAGAGACCCAGTACTTC. Protein: CASSSAGGRIETQYF.

The chain combines TRBV9 with TRBJ1-1; D perhaps matches TRBD1 (5 bases). Germline loops: CDR1 SGDLS, CDR2 YYNGEE. The CDR3 sequence is 15 residues long. V was shortened by 2 bases and J by 1 base, with 12 bases between the two germline ends. CDR3 region: CASSVGGMWNTEAFF. Here the CDR3 DNA reads TGTGCCAGCAGCGTCGGGGGTATGTGGAACACTGAAGCTTTCTTT.

This clone came up once. Since a much larger clone is just one base distant, this may be a read error. CDR3 sequence: CASSDRRNTEAFF. The CDR3 nucleotides read TGTGCCAGCAGTGACAGGCGGAACACTGAAGCTTTCTTT. The chain employs TRBV6-1 and TRBJ1-1; D is uncertain. The ends were cut back, 3 bases at V and 1 base at J, with 6 bases in the middle. The CDR3 has 13 amino acids. Germline V gene sequence: CDR1 MNHNS, CDR2 SASEGT.

CDR3 bases: TGTGCCAGCAGCGCCCAGGGGGCTGAGGAAAAACTGTTTTTT. Protein sequence: CASSAQGAEEKLFF. The chain combines TRBV11-1 with TRBJ1-4; 8 nucleotides agree with TRBD1. CDR3 length equals 14 residues. Losses at the gene ends were 5 bases for V and 8 bases for J; bases not matched to a gene: 7. Germline CDR1 and CDR2: SGHAT and FQDESV (reference sequence).

The chain recombines TRBV4-3 with TRBJ2-4, with 10 bases fitting TRBD1. Germline loops: CDR1 LGHNA, CDR2 YSLEER. V lost 0 bases to trimming and J lost 1 base; unmatched junction nucleotides: 0. The CDR3 extends over 16 amino acids. The CDR3 DNA follows: TGCGCCAGCAGCCAAGAGGGACAGGGGGCCAAAAACATTCAGTACTTC. The encoded protein is CASSQEGQGAKNIQYF.

The genes are TRBV5-1 and TRBJ1-2; TRBD1 matches 7 bases. Germline CDR1 and CDR2: SGHRS and YFSETQ. J lost 3 bases, V lost 4 bases, and 12 bases had no gene match. This CDR3 comprises 16 residues. The chain's CDR3 is CASSIPGTAADYGYTF. The CDR3 coding sequence is TGCGCCAGCAGCATACCGGGGACAGCCGCTGACTATGGCTACACCTTC.

This sequence joins TRBV19 and TRBJ1-6, with TRBD1 as a possible D gene (5 bases). V was cut by 7 bases and J by 0 bases, with 16 bases left in between. The CDR3 is made up of 17 amino acids. Germline CDR1 is LNHDA and CDR2 is SQIVND (reference sequence). In DNA, the CDR3 is TGTGCCAGTACCACGGGGACTCGAGGCTCCTATAATTCACCCCTCCACTTT. This codes for CASTTGTRGSYNSPLHF.

This clone was counted a single time. The chain has TRBV5-1 and TRBJ2-1; 9 nucleotides agree with TRBD1. The CDR3 contains 16 residues. The V gene end was trimmed by 0 bases and the J gene end by 5 bases; junction bases not matched to a gene: 6. CDR1 SGHRS and CDR2 YFSETQ come from the germline V gene. In nucleotides, the CDR3 is TGCGCCAGCAGCTTGGGCGGGACAGGGCCCAACAATGAGCAGTTCTTC. Translating it yields CASSLGGTGPNNEQFF. Using reference TRBV5-1 and TRBJ2-1 for the parts outside the CDR3, the full variable domain is KAGVTQTPRYLIKTRGQQVTLSCSPISGHRSVSWYQQTPGQGLQFLFEYFSETQRNKGNFPGRFSGRQFSNSRSEMNVSTLELGDSALYLCASSLGGTGPNNEQFFGPGTRLTVL.

The sample holds one count of this clone. The chain combines TRBV5-4 with TRBJ2-3; no definite D call. V lost 1 base and J lost 2, with 8 bases in between. The germline V gene encodes CDR1 SGHNT and CDR2 YYREEE (reference sequence). CDR3 size: 14 residues. CDR3 residues: CASSLKSFTDTQYF. The DNA for the CDR3 is TGTGCCAGCAGCTTGAAATCGTTCACAGATACGCAGTATTTT.

The chain couples TRBV7-2 to TRBJ1-2; D might be TRBD1 (6 bases). V was pared by 5 bases and J by 7 bases, with 17 bases between. Germline V gene lookup returns CDR1 SGHTA and CDR2 FQGNSA. There are 14 residues in the CDR3. The CDR3 protein is CASSAGQQTAGYTF. CDR3 bases: TGTGCCAGCAGCGCCGGACAGCAGACTGCTGGCTACACCTTC.

The J gene is TRBJ2-5, the V gene TRBV9; D might be TRBD1 (6 bases). This CDR3 spans 12 amino acids. Looked up from germline, CDR1 is SGDLS and CDR2 is YYNGEE. V was clipped by 3 bases and J by 7 bases, with 10 bases between them. The CDR3, as DNA: TGTGCCAGCAGCGCCTCAGGGGCGACCCAGTACTTC. Translated: CASSASGATQYF.